A selection of T cell receptor beta chains follows, all from one sample in a study of T cell repertoires in cytomegalovirus infection. What these receptors recognize is not known. One entry per CDR3 protein, called by TCRdb with MiXCR from the reads. The profile shows 60,000 to 75,000 distinct CDR3 sequences, more than 20% of them singletons. The specimen sequenced was PBMCs, sequenced either directly or after in vitro stimulation (not recorded which). The receptors derive from a human donor in good health (CMV status not recorded). Some clones in this sample may be carry-over from other donors' samples. Each CDR3 is given with its conserved first and last residue. A D gene is named only where the DNA matches it firmly. Only part of the rows carry a size: once, few, many, or a class if the clone is expanded.

j_gene: TRBJ2-7; d_gene: TRBD1; abundance: NA; v_gene: TRBV4-1; CDR3nt: TGCGCCAGCAGCCAAGATGATGGGACCGGGACAGTAACCTACGAGCAGTACTTC; CDR3aa: CASSQDDGTGTVTYEQYF
j_gene: TRBJ2-6; d_gene: NA; abundance: NA; v_gene: TRBV20-1; CDR3nt: TGCAGTGCTAGGGACAGAAACTCTGGGGCCAACGTCCTGACTTTC; CDR3aa: CSARDRNSGANVLTF
j_gene: TRBJ2-7; d_gene: TRBD1; abundance: NA; v_gene: TRBV20-1; CDR3nt: TGCAGTGCTAGTCCTTGGACAGGGGCGGGTTTGTACGAGCAGTACTTC; CDR3aa: CSASPWTGAGLYEQYF
j_gene: TRBJ2-3; d_gene: NA; abundance: few; v_gene: TRBV15; CDR3nt: TGTGCCACCAGCATGGACGGTGGAAGGGATACGCAGTATTTT; CDR3aa: CATSMDGGRDTQYF
j_gene: TRBJ1-2; d_gene: NA; abundance: NA; v_gene: TRBV5-1; CDR3nt: TGCGCCAGCAGAACCGGGATCTATGGCTACACCTTC; CDR3aa: CASRTGIYGYTF
j_gene: TRBJ2-4; d_gene: TRBD2; abundance: NA; v_gene: TRBV11-2; CDR3nt: TGTGCCAGCGCCGGACTAGCGGTAAACATTCAGTACTTC; CDR3aa: CASAGLAVNIQYF
j_gene: TRBJ1-2; d_gene: TRBD1; abundance: few; v_gene: TRBV4-1; CDR3nt: TGCGCCAGCAGCCAAGATCTCGCGCAGGGGGCTTTCGGTGGCTACACCTTC; CDR3aa: CASSQDLAQGAFGGYTF
j_gene: TRBJ2-2; d_gene: TRBD1; abundance: few; v_gene: TRBV12-3/TRBV12-4; CDR3nt: TGTGCCAGCAGTCGGACAGGGAGGACCGGGGAGCTGTTTTTT; CDR3aa: CASSRTGRTGELFF
j_gene: TRBJ2-2; d_gene: TRBD1; abundance: many; v_gene: TRBV7-2; CDR3nt: TGTGCCAGCAGCCGTCGACAGGGGGTAGCCGGGGAGCTGTTTTTT; CDR3aa: CASSRRQGVAGELFF
j_gene: TRBJ1-2; d_gene: TRBD1; abundance: NA; v_gene: TRBV6-2/TRBV6-3; CDR3nt: TGTGCCGGCGGTTGCTCGGGACAGGGGCCGAGCTACACCTTC; CDR3aa: CAGGCSGQGPSYTF
j_gene: TRBJ2-2; d_gene: TRBD2; abundance: once; v_gene: TRBV5-4; CDR3nt: TGTGCCAGCAGCGGGGGACTAGCGGGAGCTGTAGGGGAGCTGTTTTTT; CDR3aa: CASSGGLAGAVGELFF
j_gene: TRBJ2-7; d_gene: NA; abundance: few; v_gene: TRBV19; CDR3nt: TGTGCCAGTAGTGGGCCGAGGTCATCAACCTACGAGCAGTACTTC; CDR3aa: CASSGPRSSTYEQYF
j_gene: TRBJ2-3; d_gene: TRBD2; abundance: NA; v_gene: TRBV10-3; CDR3nt: TGTGCCATCAGTGAGCCGGGACTAACTAGCACAGATACGCAGTATTTT; CDR3aa: CAISEPGLTSTDTQYF
j_gene: TRBJ2-2; d_gene: NA; abundance: few; v_gene: TRBV6-2/TRBV6-3; CDR3nt: TGTGCCAGCAGTTACGGTCCAACCTCGAACACCGGGGAGCTGTTTTTT; CDR3aa: CASSYGPTSNTGELFF
j_gene: TRBJ2-3; d_gene: NA; abundance: NA; v_gene: TRBV4-1; CDR3nt: TGCGCCAGCAGCCATTTGACACCCAGCACAGATACGCAGTATTTT; CDR3aa: CASSHLTPSTDTQYF
j_gene: TRBJ1-2; d_gene: NA; abundance: few; v_gene: TRBV6-5; CDR3nt: TGTGCCAGCAGGCAGCCGGTCGGGTATGGCTACACCTTC; CDR3aa: CASRQPVGYGYTF
j_gene: TRBJ2-5; d_gene: NA; abundance: NA; v_gene: TRBV12-3/TRBV12-4; CDR3nt: TGTGCCAGCAGTTTAAGTGCCCCACTCGGAGAGACCCAGTACTTC; CDR3aa: CASSLSAPLGETQYF
j_gene: TRBJ2-1; d_gene: NA; abundance: many; v_gene: TRBV7-2; CDR3nt: TGTGCCAGCAGCTTAGCGTATGGGGGGGAGCAGTTCTTC; CDR3aa: CASSLAYGGEQFF
j_gene: TRBJ2-1; d_gene: NA; abundance: NA; v_gene: TRBV20-1; CDR3nt: TGCAGTGCTAGAACCGTGGCGGGGGCCTCCTACAATGAGCAGTTCTTC; CDR3aa: CSARTVAGASYNEQFF
j_gene: TRBJ1-1; d_gene: NA; abundance: many; v_gene: TRBV7-2; CDR3nt: TGTGCCAGCAGCTTAAAGGGCGGCACTGAAGCTTTCTTT; CDR3aa: CASSLKGGTEAFF
j_gene: TRBJ2-3; d_gene: NA; abundance: NA; v_gene: TRBV20-1; CDR3nt: TGCAGTGCTAGCCTGAAGACAGATACGCAGTATTTT; CDR3aa: CSASLKTDTQYF
j_gene: TRBJ2-1; d_gene: TRBD1; abundance: many; v_gene: TRBV7-2; CDR3nt: TGTGCCAGCAGCTTGGTTGGGACAGTTCTCCCCAATGAGCAGTTCTTC; CDR3aa: CASSLVGTVLPNEQFF
j_gene: TRBJ2-7; d_gene: TRBD2; abundance: NA; v_gene: TRBV4-3; CDR3nt: TGCGCCAGCAGCCAATGGGGGACTAGCGGCTCCTACGAGCAGTACTTC; CDR3aa: CASSQWGTSGSYEQYF
j_gene: TRBJ2-1; d_gene: NA; abundance: NA; v_gene: TRBV4-1; CDR3nt: TGCGCCAGCAGCCAAGAGGCCTATTTCGGCGGTGAGCAGTTCTTC; CDR3aa: CASSQEAYFGGEQFF
j_gene: TRBJ2-7; d_gene: NA; abundance: NA; v_gene: TRBV4-1; CDR3nt: TGCGCCAGCAGCCAAGATAGGGCGGGACACTGGGGCTACGAGCAGTACTTC; CDR3aa: CASSQDRAGHWGYEQYF
j_gene: TRBJ2-5; d_gene: NA; abundance: few; v_gene: TRBV2; CDR3nt: TGTGCCAGCAGGGCCTCGCCAGGGGCGCAGACCCAGTACTTC; CDR3aa: CASRASPGAQTQYF
j_gene: TRBJ2-2; d_gene: TRBD2; abundance: few; v_gene: TRBV7-2; CDR3nt: TGTGCCAGCAGCTTAATGGGGGGGGACACCGGGGAGCTGTTTTTT; CDR3aa: CASSLMGGDTGELFF
j_gene: TRBJ2-7; d_gene: NA; abundance: many; v_gene: TRBV7-8; CDR3nt: TGTGCCAGCAGCCCTAGCGCCTACGAGCAGTACTTC; CDR3aa: CASSPSAYEQYF
j_gene: TRBJ2-7; d_gene: NA; abundance: NA; v_gene: TRBV6-5; CDR3nt: TGTGCCAGCAGTTACAACGCAGGGCTTTACGAGCAGTACTTC; CDR3aa: CASSYNAGLYEQYF
j_gene: TRBJ1-1; d_gene: NA; abundance: NA; v_gene: TRBV7-6; CDR3nt: TGTGCCAGCAGCTTACAGCCGAACACTGAAGCTTTCTTT; CDR3aa: CASSLQPNTEAFF
j_gene: TRBJ1-3; d_gene: TRBD1; abundance: NA; v_gene: TRBV6-6; CDR3nt: TGTGCCAGCAGTAACCCCGACAGGGCTGGAAACACCATATATTTT; CDR3aa: CASSNPDRAGNTIYF
j_gene: TRBJ1-5; d_gene: TRBD1; abundance: many; v_gene: TRBV7-2; CDR3nt: TGTGCCAGCAGCTTTTCGGGGACAGGACTTAATCAGCCCCAGCATTTT; CDR3aa: CASSFSGTGLNQPQHF
j_gene: TRBJ2-2; d_gene: TRBD2; abundance: few; v_gene: TRBV6-6; CDR3nt: TGTGCCAGCAGCGCAGTAGGGAGCGGGATGGGCGGGGAGCTGTTTTTT; CDR3aa: CASSAVGSGMGGELFF
j_gene: TRBJ1-2; d_gene: NA; abundance: few; v_gene: TRBV7-9; CDR3nt: TGTGCCAGCAGCCACGACGGGAACTATGGCTACACCTTC; CDR3aa: CASSHDGNYGYTF
j_gene: TRBJ2-3; d_gene: TRBD2; abundance: many; v_gene: TRBV4-1; CDR3nt: TGCGCCAGCAGCCAGGAAAAGGGGGCAGCGGGAGGCCCAGATACGCAGTATTTT; CDR3aa: CASSQEKGAAGGPDTQYF
j_gene: TRBJ2-7; d_gene: TRBD2; abundance: NA; v_gene: TRBV10-3; CDR3nt: TGTGCCATCAGCTCTGGGCTGCGGACTAGCGGGAACTCCTACGAGCAGTACTTC; CDR3aa: CAISSGLRTSGNSYEQYF
j_gene: TRBJ2-7; d_gene: TRBD1; abundance: few; v_gene: TRBV6-6; CDR3nt: TGTGCCAGCAGGGGGACAGGGGGGATCTCCTACGAGCAGTACTTC; CDR3aa: CASRGTGGISYEQYF
j_gene: TRBJ2-5; d_gene: NA; abundance: few; v_gene: TRBV20-1; CDR3nt: TGCAGTGCTAGAGCCCCCCAGTTCGGGCAAGAGACCCAGTACTTC; CDR3aa: CSARAPQFGQETQYF
j_gene: TRBJ1-2; d_gene: NA; abundance: NA; v_gene: TRBV6-1; CDR3nt: TGTGCCAGCAGTTCAACTAACTATGGCTACACCTTC; CDR3aa: CASSSTNYGYTF
j_gene: TRBJ1-1; d_gene: NA; abundance: NA; v_gene: TRBV19; CDR3nt: TGTGCCAGTAAGCAGGGTCCGGCCACTGAAGCTTTCTTT; CDR3aa: CASKQGPATEAFF
j_gene: TRBJ2-5; d_gene: NA; abundance: many; v_gene: TRBV7-2; CDR3nt: TGTGCCAGCAGCTTAGGTTTTGCAGGGGCGCTTGGTACCCAGTACTTC; CDR3aa: CASSLGFAGALGTQYF
j_gene: TRBJ2-2; d_gene: TRBD2; abundance: many; v_gene: TRBV7-6; CDR3nt: TGTGCCAGCAGCTTAGAACCTAAAGGACTAGCGGGATTCGTCGGGGAGCTGTTTTTT; CDR3aa: CASSLEPKGLAGFVGELFF